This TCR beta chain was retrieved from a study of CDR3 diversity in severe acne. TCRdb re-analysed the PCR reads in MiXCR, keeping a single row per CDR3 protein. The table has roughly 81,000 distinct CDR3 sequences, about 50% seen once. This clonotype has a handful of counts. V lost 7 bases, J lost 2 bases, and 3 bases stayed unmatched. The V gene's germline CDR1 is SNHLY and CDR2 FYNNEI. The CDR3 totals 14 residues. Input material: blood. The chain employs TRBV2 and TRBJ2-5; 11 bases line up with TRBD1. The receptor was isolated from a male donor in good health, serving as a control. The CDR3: CASKGTGGQETQYF. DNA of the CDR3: TGTGCCAGCAAGGGGACAGGGGGGCAAGAGACCCAGTACTTC.